This TCR beta chain was retrieved from a study of T cell responses to AZD1222 COVID-19 vaccine. Germline-derived CDR1 and CDR2 are SGHAT and FQNNGV. After removal of 5 bases from V and 6 bases from J, the junction contained 7 bases not matched to a gene. This CDR3 has 14 residues. Second-dose intervals of approximately 4 or approximately 12 weeks were pooled. Here immunoSEQ multiplex PCR was the method, and the copy in TCRdb shows in-frame clones only, minus some. Of 95,000 to 150,000 clones in the sample, more than 85% were seen once. The receptor was isolated from an adult who received the AZD1222 COVID-19 vaccine. The chain links TRBV11-2 to TRBJ2-1; 7 bases line up with TRBD1. Sequenced here: peripheral blood, sampled 28 days after the second AZD1222 dose. The CDR3 DNA sequence: TGTGCCAGCAGCCCCACCGACAGGGCCAATGAGCAGTTCTTC. Protein sequence: CASSPTDRANEQFF.